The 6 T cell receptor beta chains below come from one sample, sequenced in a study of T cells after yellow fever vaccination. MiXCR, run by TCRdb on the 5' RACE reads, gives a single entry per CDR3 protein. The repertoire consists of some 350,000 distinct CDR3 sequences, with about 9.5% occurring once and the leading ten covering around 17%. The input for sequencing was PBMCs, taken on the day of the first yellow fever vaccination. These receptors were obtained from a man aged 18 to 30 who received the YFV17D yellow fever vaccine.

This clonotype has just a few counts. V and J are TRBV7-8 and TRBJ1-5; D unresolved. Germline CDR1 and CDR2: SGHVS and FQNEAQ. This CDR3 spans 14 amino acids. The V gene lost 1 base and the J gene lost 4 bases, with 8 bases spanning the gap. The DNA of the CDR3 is TGTGCCAGCAGCTTAGGCAGCCGTAATCAGCCCCAGCATTTT. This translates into CASSLGSRNQPQHF.

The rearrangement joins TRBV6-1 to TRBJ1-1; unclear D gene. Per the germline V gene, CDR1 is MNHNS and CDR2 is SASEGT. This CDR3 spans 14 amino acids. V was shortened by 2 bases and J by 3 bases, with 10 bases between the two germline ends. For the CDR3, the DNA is TGTGCCAGCAGTGAAAATCTTGTTGACACTGAAGCTTTCTTT. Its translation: CASSENLVDTEAFF.

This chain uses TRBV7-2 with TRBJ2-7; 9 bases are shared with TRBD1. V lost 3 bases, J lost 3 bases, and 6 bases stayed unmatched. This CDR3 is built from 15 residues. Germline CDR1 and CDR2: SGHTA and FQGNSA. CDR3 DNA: TGTGCCAGCAGCTTCACGGGACAGGGTTTCTACGAGCAGTACTTC. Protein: CASSFTGQGFYEQYF.

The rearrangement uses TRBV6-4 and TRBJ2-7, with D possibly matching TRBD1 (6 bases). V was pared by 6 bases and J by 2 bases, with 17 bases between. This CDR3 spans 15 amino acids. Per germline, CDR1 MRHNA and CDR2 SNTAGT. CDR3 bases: TGTGCCAGCAGACCTTTCGACAGGAAGGCCTACGAGCAGTACGTC. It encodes CASRPFDRKAYEQYV.

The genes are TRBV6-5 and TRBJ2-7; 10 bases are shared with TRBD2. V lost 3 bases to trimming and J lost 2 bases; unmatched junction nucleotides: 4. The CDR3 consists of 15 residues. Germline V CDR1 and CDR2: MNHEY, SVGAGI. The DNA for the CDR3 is TGTGCCAGCAGTTATTTTAGCGGGGGGCCCTACGAGCAGTACTTC. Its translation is CASSYFSGGPYEQYF.

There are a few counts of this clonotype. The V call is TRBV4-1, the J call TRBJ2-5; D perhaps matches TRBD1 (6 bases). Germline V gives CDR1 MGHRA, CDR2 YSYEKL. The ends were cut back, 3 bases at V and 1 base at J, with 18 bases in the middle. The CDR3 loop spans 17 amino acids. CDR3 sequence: CASSQETGSPIQETQYF. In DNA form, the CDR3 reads TGCGCCAGCAGCCAGGAAACAGGGAGCCCGATCCAAGAGACCCAGTACTTC.